Listed below are T cell receptor beta chains from one sample, sequenced in a study of blood T cells in healthy people across ages. TCRdb processed the 5' RACE reads anew with MiXCR; each CDR3 protein has one entry. The data contain about 570,000 distinct CDR3 sequences, 27% of them singletons. The material sequenced was blood. All receptors come from a woman in her seventies in good health. The CDR3 runs from the conserved cysteine through the conserved F or W. The D gene is left open where the match is weak. Only part of the rows carry a size: once, few, many, or a class if the clone is expanded.

V	size	D	J	length	CDR3	DNA
TRBV29-1	-	-	TRBJ1-1	12	CSVDRQGEETFF	TGCAGCGTTGATAGGCAGGGAGAGGAGACTTTCTTT
TRBV20-1	-	TRBD1	TRBJ2-7	14	CSAAPGTGGWEQYF	TGCAGTGCTGCTCCCGGGACAGGGGGCTGGGAGCAGTACTTC
TRBV12-3/TRBV12-4	few	TRBD1	TRBJ1-1	14	CASSLRGGTERAFF	TGTGCCAGCAGTTTAAGGGGGGGGACAGAACGAGCTTTCTTT
TRBV7-8	few	-	TRBJ1-1	16	CASRKTRQGQNTEAFF	TGTGCCAGCAGAAAAACACGCCAGGGACAGAACACTGAAGCTTTCTTT
TRBV27	-	TRBD1	TRBJ2-5	14	CASSSGQGFETQYF	TGTGCCAGCAGCTCCGGACAGGGTTTTGAGACCCAGTACTTC
TRBV6-2/TRBV6-3	few	TRBD2	TRBJ2-7	16	CASSPSRTSGGYEQYF	TGTGCCAGCAGTCCCTCGAGGACTAGCGGGGGATACGAGCAGTACTTC
TRBV6-1	-	-	TRBJ1-2	13	CASSDRLRGGYTF	TGTGCCAGCAGTGACCGGTTACGGGGCGGCTACACCTTC
TRBV15	-	-	TRBJ2-7	13	CATSRGGAGEQYF	TGTGCCACCAGCAGAGGGGGGGCAGGTGAGCAGTACTTC
TRBV15	-	-	TRBJ2-1	17	CATSREVISEGTNEQFF	TGTGCCACCAGCAGAGAGGTCATCTCAGAAGGGACCAATGAGCAGTTCTTC
TRBV29-1	many	-	TRBJ2-5	13	CSTKDPGPETQYF	TGCAGCACGAAAGACCCAGGACCAGAGACCCAGTACTTC
TRBV12-5	-	TRBD2	TRBJ2-5	13	CASGSSGAETQYF	TGTGCTAGTGGTTCCAGCGGGGCGGAGACCCAGTACTTC
TRBV27	-	TRBD1	TRBJ1-3	15	CASKVQGDSGNTIYF	TGTGCCAGCAAAGTACAGGGGGACTCTGGAAACACCATATATTTT
TRBV24-1	few	-	TRBJ1-4	12	CATSDRNEKLFF	TGTGCCACCAGTGACCGCAATGAAAAACTGTTTTTT
TRBV5-1	-	-	TRBJ1-1	13	CASSLGGPGEAFF	TGCGCCAGCAGCTTGGGTGGCCCCGGTGAAGCTTTCTTT
TRBV5-1	few	TRBD2	TRBJ2-3	16	CASSLPSSGGTDTQYF	TGCGCCAGCAGCTTGCCCTCTAGCGGGGGCACAGATACGCAGTATTTT
TRBV4-3	-	TRBD1	TRBJ2-6	18	CASSQDPGGYSGANVLTF	TGCGCCAGCAGCCAAGATCCAGGGGGATACTCTGGGGCCAACGTCCTGACTTTC
TRBV6-1	-	TRBD1	TRBJ2-1	15	CASTRGTMSGGEQFF	TGTGCCAGCACCAGGGGGACAATGTCTGGCGGTGAGCAGTTCTTC
TRBV5-1	-	TRBD2	TRBJ2-5	16	CASSRRLAGGEETQYF	TGCGCCAGCAGCCGAAGACTAGCGGGGGGGGAAGAGACCCAGTACTTC
TRBV12-3/TRBV12-4	many	TRBD1	TRBJ2-2	15	CASNPSGTGSGELFF	TGTGCCAGCAATCCATCTGGGACAGGGTCCGGGGAGCTGTTTTTT
TRBV4-3	few	-	TRBJ1-1	14	CASSYRGQQDEAFF	TGCGCCAGCAGCTACCGTGGACAGCAGGACGAAGCTTTCTTT
TRBV6-6	few	TRBD1	TRBJ1-6	15	CASSYGGQGDSPLHF	TGTGCCAGCAGTTACGGGGGACAGGGGGACTCACCCCTCCACTTT